The next 19 T cell receptor beta chains were all read from a single sample in a study of T cells in Graves' hyperthyroidism and ophthalmopathy. Authors of the study amplified TCR beta CDR3 regions from RNA transcripts. HTBI primers drove first-round RT-PCR of the TCR CDR3. One entry per CDR3 protein, called by TCRdb with MiXCR from the multiplex PCR reads. The table has about 640,000 distinct CDR3 sequences, less than 25% seen once; the top ten hold 30% to 40%. Input material: blood. These TCRs come from a young man with Graves' ophthalmopathy.

The gene calls are TRBV25-1 and TRBJ1-4, with D maybe TRBD1 (5 bases). Per germline, CDR1 MGHDK and CDR2 SYGVNS. The CDR3 is made up of 12 amino acids. The V end lost 1 base, the J end lost 10 bases, and 7 bases lay between the germline ends. CDR3 residues: CASSEWDGKLFF. In DNA, the CDR3 is TGTGCCAGCAGTGAATGGGACGGAAAACTGTTTTTT.

This clonotype occurred many times. The V and J genes are TRBV7-2 and TRBJ2-3; D call uncertain. Germline V CDR1 and CDR2: SGHTA, FQGNSA. CDR3 size: 13 residues. The V gene lost 0 bases and the J gene lost 8 bases, with 9 bases spanning the gap. CDR3 sequence reads: CASSLALESTQYF. The CDR3 nucleotides are TGTGCCAGCAGCTTAGCCCTGGAATCTACGCAGTATTTT.

This clonotype occurred a few times. V usage is TRBV5-6 and J usage is TRBJ1-2; 7 positions agree with TRBD1. This CDR3 comprises 15 residues. Trimming cost V 5 bases and J 2 bases; bases outside gene matches: 9. CDR1 and CDR2 (germline): SGHDT, YYEEEE. CDR3 loop: CASRRTGVENYGYTF. The CDR3 bases are TGTGCCAGCAGGAGAACAGGGGTGGAGAACTATGGCTACACCTTC.

This clonotype appeared a few times. The chain combines TRBV6-1 with TRBJ2-2; 10 nucleotides agree with TRBD2. Trimming at V came to 7 bases and at J to 4 bases, leaving 6 bases not matched to a gene. Germline V CDR1 and CDR2: MNHNS, SASEGT. The CDR3 covers 15 residues. In nucleotides, the CDR3 is TGTGCCAGCACCTTTGGACTAGCGGCCACCGGGGAGCTGTTTTTT. Its protein is CASTFGLAATGELFF.

At least ten counts were recorded for this clonotype. The chain carries TRBV12-3 or TRBV12-4 and TRBJ1-2; D is undetermined. Trimming stripped 7 bases from V and 0 bases from J, with 9 bases between. The CDR3 spans 13 residues. The DNA of the CDR3 is TGTGCCAGCACAACTACGCCTAACTATGGCTACACCTTC. The encoded protein is CASTTTPNYGYTF.

This clonotype was seen ten or more times. The genes are TRBV5-1 and TRBJ2-7, with TRBD1 identical over 7 bases. CDR3 length: 14 amino acids. Trimming removed 4 bases from V and 5 bases from J; junction bases left unmatched: 9. CDR1 and CDR2 from the germline V gene are SGHRS and YFSETQ. In DNA, the CDR3 is TGCGCCAGCAGCCGTAGACAGGGTATCCACGAGCAGTACTTC. Translated, it gives CASSRRQGIHEQYF.

This clonotype showed up many times. J is TRBJ2-3 and V is TRBV20-1; tentative D call: TRBD1 (6 bases). The CDR3 is 15 residues long. CDR1 is DFQATT, CDR2 SNEGSKA, per germline (reference sequence). The germline V and J ends were trimmed by 5 bases and 1 base, with 16 bases remaining between them. The CDR3 DNA sequence: TGCAGTGCTCCCCCTCTAGGGGGAGGCACAGATACGCAGTATTTT. Amino acids: CSAPPLGGGTDTQYF.

This clonotype was counted ten times or more. This rearrangement joins TRBV11-2 to TRBJ2-7; 8 bases match TRBD1. There are 15 residues in the CDR3. The germline V gene has CDR1 SGHAT and CDR2 FQNNGV. V was pared by 4 bases and J by 2 bases, with 7 bases of the junction left unmatched. CDR3 region: CASSSPGTGTYEQYF. Here the CDR3 DNA reads TGTGCCAGCAGCTCCCCCGGGACAGGTACCTACGAGCAGTACTTC.

The V call is TRBV7-9, the J call TRBJ2-1, with D possibly matching TRBD1 (6 bases). Germline CDR1 is SEHNR and CDR2 is FQNEAQ (reference sequence). V was shortened by 5 bases and J by 3 bases, with 20 bases between the two germline ends. The CDR3 consists of 17 residues. This CDR3 is CASSVRSDSRFYNEQFF. The CDR3 nucleotides are TGTGCCAGCAGCGTTAGATCGGACAGCCGATTCTACAATGAGCAGTTCTTC.

This clonotype was seen repeatedly, ten times or more. The rearrangement joins TRBV7-2 to TRBJ2-5; D perhaps matches TRBD2 (6 bases). The CDR3 contains 15 residues. The germline V gene has CDR1 SGHTA and CDR2 FQGNSA. The V and J ends lost 0 bases and 4 bases respectively, with 12 bases between them. CDR3 DNA sequence: TGTGCCAGCAGCTTAGCGGGAGGTATTCGAGAGACCCAGTACTTC. Translating it yields CASSLAGGIRETQYF.

The rearrangement joins TRBV20-1 to TRBJ2-5, with 7 positions matching TRBD1. After removal of 5 bases from V and 5 bases from J, the junction contained 8 bases not matched to a gene. Germline values: CDR1 DFQATT, CDR2 SNEGSKA (reference sequence). The CDR3 runs to 13 residues. The CDR3 nucleotides read TGCAGTGCTCCTCGACAGGGCCGGGAGACCCAGTACTTC. Amino acids: CSAPRQGRETQYF.

The chain employs TRBV30 and TRBJ2-3, with 14 bases lining up with TRBD2. The CDR3 is 17 residues long. The ends lost 4 bases at V and 3 bases at J; junction bases unmatched: 9. The germline gives CDR1 GTSNPN, CDR2 SVGIG (reference sequence). CDR3 sequence (DNA): TGTGCCTGGAATGGACTAGCGGGAGGTTCAATGACAGATACGCAGTATTTT. Encoded protein: CAWNGLAGGSMTDTQYF.

This clonotype was seen a handful of times. This chain connects TRBV7-2 to TRBJ2-7; TRBD2 matches 10 bases. The germline gives CDR1 SGHTA, CDR2 FQGNSA. V dropped 5 bases and J dropped 2; count of bases not matched to a gene: 9. The length of the CDR3 is 16 residues. In DNA form, the CDR3 reads TGTGCCAGCAGCCCCGGGCTAGCGGGAGTTCCCTACGAGCAGTACTTC. Protein: CASSPGLAGVPYEQYF.

The sample holds a few counts of this clonotype. This rearrangement joins TRBV7-9 to TRBJ2-7, with a tentative D call TRBD2 (6 bases). The V end was cut by 5 bases, the J end by 1 base, with 21 bases between. This CDR3 spans 17 amino acids. CDR1 and CDR2 from the germline V gene are SEHNR and FQNEAQ (reference sequence). CDR3 amino acids: CASSPPGAGPSSYEQYF. The CDR3 nucleotides read TGTGCCAGCAGCCCTCCGGGAGCGGGCCCTTCTTCCTACGAGCAGTACTTC.

The chain's CDR3 is CASSPRTGDEKLFF. CDR3 DNA: TGCGCCAGCAGCCCGCGGACAGGGGATGAAAAACTGTTTTTT. V and J are TRBV5-1 and TRBJ1-4; 9 bases match TRBD1. This CDR3 has 14 residues. Germline CDR1 reads SGHRS; CDR2 reads YFSETQ. The trim removed 4 bases at V and 6 bases at J, leaving 4 bases unmatched. The full variable domain, rest sourced from reference TRBV5-1 and TRBJ1-4, is KAGVTQTPRYLIKTRGQQVTLSCSPISGHRSVSWYQQTPGQGLQFLFEYFSETQRNKGNFPGRFSGRQFSNSRSEMNVSTLELGDSALYLCASSPRTGDEKLFFGSGTQLSVL.

In this sample, this clonotype turned up a few times. The rearrangement links TRBV9 to TRBJ2-2; D uncertain. The ends were cut back, 0 bases at V and 6 bases at J, with 3 bases in the middle. Germline V gene lookup returns CDR1 SGDLS and CDR2 YYNGEE. This CDR3 comprises 12 residues. CDR3 bases: TGTGCCAGCAGCGTAGATCCCGGGGAGCTGTTTTTT. This encodes CASSVDPGELFF. The whole variable domain, filled in from reference TRBV9 and TRBJ2-2, reads DSGVTQTPKHLITATGQRVTLRCSPRSGDLSVYWYQQSLDQGLQFLIQYYNGEERAKGNILERFSAQQFPDLHSELNLSSLELGDSALYFCASSVDPGELFFGEGSRLTVL.

This clonotype was counted between two and nine times. The chain recombines TRBV3-1 with TRBJ2-3; TRBD2 agrees at 16 bases. Germline lookup yields CDR1 LGHDT and CDR2 YNNKEL (reference sequence). V gave up 4 bases and J gave up 4 bases; unmatched junction bases: 8. There are 18 residues in the CDR3. DNA for the CDR3: TGTGCCAGCAGCCTGGGACTAGCGGGAGGGTACCCCGCAGATACGCAGTATTTT. This encodes CASSLGLAGGYPADTQYF.

The chain has TRBV2 and TRBJ2-1, with no clear D. Trimming pared 8 bases from V and 7 bases from J, leaving 21 bases between. CDR3 length equals 15 residues. The germline gives CDR1 SNHLY, CDR2 FYNNEI. CDR3 in amino acids: CASGLSSRPRNEQFF. The CDR3 bases are TGTGCCAGCGGTCTTAGTTCCCGGCCTCGTAATGAGCAGTTCTTC.

V and J are TRBV7-2 and TRBJ2-5; the match to TRBD2 covers 11 bases. V trimming: 1 base; J trimming: 4 bases; junction bases outside the gene matches: 8. Germline V gene lookup returns CDR1 SGHTA and CDR2 FQGNSA. CDR3 length: 17 amino acids. For the CDR3, the DNA is TGTGCCAGCAGCTTAGTGGTAGCGGGAGGGCCCGGAGAGACCCAGTACTTC. It codes for CASSLVVAGGPGETQYF.